Listed below are T cell receptor beta chains from one sample, sequenced in a study of blood T cell repertoires in COVID-19. TCRdb's copy holds only in-frame clones and misses some; the assay was immunoSEQ multiplex PCR. The sample holds 200,000 or so clones; about 84% are singletons and the top ten take 6.5% to 9%. Sequencing was done on a sample of PBMCs or T cells enriched from blood (not recorded which). All receptors come from a middle-aged woman with acute COVID-19. The CDR3 runs from the conserved cysteine through the conserved F or W. D genes are given only for firm matches. Not all rows give a size; the values are once, few, many and, for expanded clones, a class.

>TRBD1|TRBJ2-7|-|TRBV7-6
CASSLAPPATGTGGNHEQYF
TGTGCCAGCAGCTTAGCGCCCCCCGCGACCGGGACAGGGGGCAACCACGAGCAGTACTTC
>-|TRBJ1-5|few|TRBV7-2
CASSLARGGNQPQHF
TGTGCCAGCAGCTTAGCCAGGGGCGGCAATCAGCCCCAGCATTTT
>TRBD1|TRBJ1-1|-|TRBV6-5
CASSYTGTAEAFF
TGTGCCAGCAGTTATACCGGGACAGCTGAAGCTTTCTTT
>-|TRBJ1-2|few|TRBV18
CASSPGSGYTF
TGTGCCAGCTCACCAGGTAGTGGCTACACCTTC
>TRBD2|TRBJ2-1|-|TRBV24-1
CATSGTSGGLGDEQFF
TGTGCCACCAGTGGGACTAGCGGGGGGCTGGGTGATGAGCAGTTCTTC
>TRBD1|TRBJ1-6|-|TRBV19
CASGSGTGGASLHF
TGTGCCAGTGGGTCCGGGACAGGGGGTGCATCCCTCCACTTT
>-|TRBJ2-2|-|TRBV3-1/TRBV3-2
CASSQYTGTNTGELFF
TGTGCCAGCAGCCAATACACAGGGACGAACACCGGGGAGCTGTTTTTT
>TRBD2|TRBJ2-5|-|TRBV9
CASSVEGAGGQETQYF
TGTGCCAGCAGCGTAGAGGGAGCGGGGGGCCAAGAGACCCAGTACTTC
>-|TRBJ2-5|few|TRBV5-4
CASHPNGGPQETQYF
TGTGCCAGCCACCCCAACGGGGGGCCTCAAGAGACCCAGTACTTC
>TRBD1|TRBJ1-4|once|TRBV28
CASSKQGAATNEKLFF
TGTGCCAGCAGTAAACAGGGGGCAGCAACTAATGAAAAACTGTTTTTT
>-|TRBJ1-1|-|TRBV25-1
CASSTSTGGTEAFF
-
>TRBD1|TRBJ2-5|-|TRBV15
CATSRELGGAETQYF
TGTGCCACCAGCAGAGAATTAGGGGGCGCCGAGACCCAGTACTTC
>-|TRBJ1-1|-|TRBV5-4
CASSFGGAEAFF
TGTGCCAGCAGCTTTGGAGGGGCTGAAGCTTTCTTT
>-|TRBJ1-1|-|TRBV7-9
CASRGSEAFF
TGTGCCAGCAGGGGCAGTGAAGCTTTCTTT
>-|TRBJ1-2|-|TRBV21-1
CASSTPGQGFDGYTF
TGTGCCAGCAGCACCCCGGGACAGGGATTTGATGGCTACACCTTC
>TRBD1|TRBJ1-2|-|TRBV6-5
CASSYTGGKGYTF
TGTGCCAGCAGCTATACAGGGGGCAAGGGCTACACCTTC
>-|TRBJ1-4|-|TRBV30
CAWSVGGANEKLFF
TGTGCCTGGAGTGTCGGAGGGGCTAATGAAAAACTGTTTTTT
>-|TRBJ1-1|-|TRBV10-3
CAISERGTEAFF
TGTGCCATCAGTGAGAGGGGCACTGAAGCTTTCTTT
>-|TRBJ1-6|-|TRBV28
CASSLSDSPLHF
TGTGCCAGCAGCCTCAGCGATTCACCCCTCCACTTT
>TRBD1|TRBJ2-7|few|TRBV6-5
CASSQDRGISYEQYF
TGTGCCAGCAGTCAGGACAGGGGAATTTCCTACGAGCAGTACTTC
>-|TRBJ1-6|-|TRBV9
CASSEGREGSPLHF
TGTGCCAGCAGCGAGGGGAGGGAAGGCTCACCCCTCCACTTT
>-|TRBJ1-6|-|TRBV7-4
CASSFPPAAPDSPLHF
TGTGCCAGCAGCTTCCCCCCAGCGGCTCCTGATTCACCCCTCCACTTT
>TRBD2|TRBJ2-3|-|TRBV9
CASSGGLAGGGIDTQYF
TGTGCCAGCAGCGGGGGACTAGCGGGAGGAGGGATAGATACGCAGTATTTT
>TRBD1|TRBJ1-5|-|TRBV6-5
CASSKQGANNQPQHF
TGTGCCAGCAGTAAACAGGGGGCAAACAATCAGCCCCAGCATTTT
>-|TRBJ1-6|-|TRBV5-5
CASKNPMGGWNSPLHF
TGTGCCAGCAAAAACCCGATGGGAGGGTGGAATTCACCCCTCCACTTT
>-|TRBJ1-1|-|TRBV6-6
CAGIRGAEAFF
TGTGCCGGGATTCGGGGGGCTGAAGCTTTCTTT
>-|TRBJ1-1|once|TRBV15
CATSRSPGVGNTEAFF
TGTGCCACCAGCAGGAGCCCGGGGGTAGGGAACACTGAAGCTTTCTTT
>TRBD1|TRBJ2-1|once|TRBV5-4
CASTRGQGGNNEQFF
TGTGCCAGCACGAGAGGACAGGGTGGGAACAATGAGCAGTTCTTC
>-|TRBJ1-2|many|TRBV2
CASRAAGGGYTF
TGTGCCAGCAGAGCTGCAGGAGGTGGCTACACCTTC
>-|TRBJ1-3|many|TRBV28
CASSFRTDGNTIYF
TGTGCCAGCAGTTTCCGGACAGATGGAAACACCATATATTTT
>TRBD1|TRBJ2-5|-|TRBV5-6
CASSTRTGGIETQYF
TGTGCCAGCAGCACCCGGACAGGGGGCATCGAGACCCAGTACTTC
>-|TRBJ1-6|once|TRBV2
CASSRDNHNSPLHF
TGTGCCAGCAGTCGGGACAACCATAATTCACCCCTCCACTTT
>-|TRBJ2-4|once|TRBV6-1
CASSALKNIQYF
TGTGCCAGCAGTGCTCTCAAAAACATTCAGTACTTC
>TRBD1|TRBJ1-3|-|TRBV6-5
CASSQTGGGGNTIYF
TGTGCCAGCAGTCAAACAGGGGGCGGAGGAAACACCATATATTTT
>TRBD1|TRBJ1-4|-|TRBV10-3
CAISESGQDLFF
TGTGCCATCAGTGAGTCGGGACAGGATCTGTTTTTT
>-|TRBJ1-5|-|TRBV9
CASSSTGVDNQPQHF
TGTGCCAGCAGCTCAACGGGGGTTGACAATCAGCCCCAGCATTTT
>-|TRBJ1-6|-|TRBV5-1
CASSLGRGSGSPLHF
TGCGCCAGCAGCTTGGGGCGGGGCTCGGGTTCACCCCTCCACTTT
>-|TRBJ1-5|-|TRBV19
CASSFNGGHNQPQHF
TGTGCCAGTAGTTTTAATGGGGGACACAATCAGCCCCAGCATTTT
>-|TRBJ2-1|once|TRBV23-1
CATKQGPRYNEQFF
TGCGCCACCAAGCAGGGGCCTAGGTACAATGAGCAGTTCTTC
>-|TRBJ2-7|-|TRBV3-1/TRBV3-2
CASSQGTAREQYF
TGTGCCAGCAGCCAAGGGACAGCACGAGAGCAGTACTTC
>TRBD1|TRBJ1-3|once|TRBV18
CASSPRDRVKGNTIYF
TGTGCCAGCTCACCGCGGGACAGGGTAAAAGGAAACACCATATATTTT
>TRBD2|TRBJ2-1|-|TRBV24-1
CATSDTGTSGYNEQFF
TGTGCCACCAGTGATACCGGGACTAGCGGTTACAATGAGCAGTTCTTC
>-|TRBJ1-1|once|TRBV11-2
CASSFGGDESFF
TGTGCCAGCAGCTTCGGCGGGGATGAATCTTTCTTT
>TRBD1|TRBJ1-5|-|TRBV4-1
CASSQSSGQGSWNQPQHF
TGCGCCAGCAGCCAAAGCTCGGGACAGGGATCTTGGAATCAGCCCCAGCATTTT
>-|TRBJ1-4|-|TRBV27
CASSTGFGNEKLFF
TGTGCCAGCAGTACAGGGTTCGGAAATGAAAAACTGTTTTTT